This T cell receptor (beta chain) derives from a study of shared T cell receptors in the human thymus (dated by TCRdb to 2020 to 2023). With respect to the entire study: The study examined how self-reactive, shared T-cell receptor alpha chains are generated in the human thymus.

From a lookup of the germline V gene, CDR1 and CDR2 are MNHEY and SVGAGI. Here V drops 6 bases and J drops 7 bases, and the junction holds 6 bases not matched to any gene. The CDR3 covers 14 residues, taking in both the cysteine and the phenylalanine. The only DNA kept is the CDR3, 42 bases in frame from the first base. Notes on this clone: There is no known antigen for this receptor. Per-base quality was not reported, and no clone a single base away is much larger than it.

Library prep was done by the immunoSEQ multiplex PCR assay. TCRdb took this table from immuneACCESS and kept in-frame rearrangements with V and J called. Such tables lack part of the clones; where checked against another copy, unresolved V genes explain under half of the gap, and the rest is unexplained. This sample is represented by about 660,000 clones; over 75% of them were singletons. The top ten constitute 0.0085% to 0.012% of the sample. In addition, the sample was reused for a study of human thymus T cells. The second publication reports: In Finland, the donors were immunologically healthy infants who were having open corrective cardiac surgery for congenital heart defects. Thymus tissue was collected as surgical resects that were removed during corrective cardiac surgery. V and J gene segment usage appeared biased in both thymic and peripheral blood repertoires. Highly overlapping thymic TCR repertoires among unrelated individuals were reported in the related research. TCR alpha and beta repertoires from roughly eight infant thymus samples and a few related peripheral blood samples were characterized in the study. The infant donors were about 7 to 250 days old, and the cohort included about 6 males and a couple of females. After being mechanically released from the tissue, thymocytes were kept at -70 degrees C in pellets of roughly 9.5-31 million cells. A QIAsymphony instrument was used to extract genomic DNA from frozen cell pellets. Using the immunoSEQ multiplex PCR assay, the TCRB and TCRAD loci were amplified from a standardized quantity of quality-controlled genomic DNA. The V(D)J region was spanned by amplicons of a length sufficient to cover the CDR3 and to identify V and J genes. Amplicon sequencing was performed on an Illumina platform through the commercial immunoSEQ service. Primer bias and sequencing errors were corrected using previously described methods, and TCRAD and TCRB definitions followed the IMGT database. immunoSEQ Analyzer 3.0 and VDJTools were used for repertoire analysis, which covered basic statistics, V/J segment usage, diversity estimates, rarefaction and pairwise overlap. To estimate diversity, the Chao1, ChaoE, Efron-Thisted, Shannon and inverse Simpson indices were applied, and diversity was also estimated on datasets down-sampled to the smallest sample. For repertoire overlap, CDR3 nucleotide sequence, V gene and J gene had to match strictly, and clustering was done by Jaccard-based multidimensional scaling. On average, thymus samples gave roughly 800,000 unique TCRB clonotypes, whereas blood samples gave about 84,000.

In this chain, TRBV6-5 is recombined with TRBJ1-5, with 10 bases aligning to TRBD1. This receptor was obtained from a boy younger than two with a congenital heart defect. Donor details come from another sample of the same person, matched by shared clones. The sequenced sample was thymocytes. The CDR3 amino acid sequence is: CASRDRGLGQPQHF. The bases are TGTGCCAGCAGAGACAGGGGGCTTGGACAGCCCCAGCATTTT.